This T cell receptor (beta chain) was identified during a study of T-cell reconstitution after alpha-beta-depleted transplantation in children. Study results and caveats: Once a year had passed after transplant, T-cell counts and diversity came mostly from newly produced T cells. After transplant, at about two months, alpha-beta T cells were reportedly derived from several hundred expanded graft clones.

Preparing the TCRbeta library involved the use of unique molecular identifiers. One entry per CDR3 protein results from TCRdb running MiXCR on the PCR reads. The sample consists of 600,000 or so distinct CDR3 sequences, roughly 24% of them appearing once. This clonotype was seen repeatedly, ten times or more. Its antigen remains unknown. Sequencing used PBMCs, mostly from graft donor cells, obtained 360 days after TCRalphabeta/CD19-depleted stem cell transplant. The TCR originated in a boy under two years old who had a stem cell transplant for acute myeloid leukemia, so the T cells may come from the graft donor.

Written as DNA, the CDR3 is TGCAGTGCTCCCGGGACTCCGAGCACAGATACGCAGTATTTT. Translation gives CSAPGTPSTDTQYF. The chain joins TRBV20-1 to TRBJ2-3; tentatively, D is TRBD2 (6 bases). Trimming removed 5 bases from V and 0 bases from J, with 12 bases in between. The CDR3 runs 14 residues. The V gene's germline CDR1 is DFQATT and CDR2 SNEGSKA (reference sequence).